The 9 T cell receptor beta chains below come from one sample, sequenced in a study of shared clonotypes between healthy human individuals. Method: immunoSEQ multiplex PCR; TCRdb's copy keeps in-frame clones and lacks some. Counted here are about 2.3 million clones, over 85% occurring once; the ten biggest clones make up 0.39%. The sequenced material came from naive CD4+ T cells from PBMCs. This sample's subset: CD45RA+ positively selected. These receptors were collected from a man between 18 and 35 years old in good health. Some clones in this sample may be carry-over from other donors' samples.

As for this clone: The junction departs from the called germline gene at one end, perhaps through a read error. The rearrangement joins TRBV30 to TRBJ1-2; D remains ambiguous. In germline, CDR1 is GTSNPN, CDR2 SVGIG (reference sequence). The CDR3 contains 11 residues. CDR3 residues: CAWSPGPSHSF. CDR3 nucleotide sequence: TGTGCCTGGAGCCCCGGCCCGTCCCATAGCTTC.

The rearrangement joins TRBV7-9 to TRBJ2-5; the D is unclear. CDR1 and CDR2 (germline): SEHNR, FQNEAQ (reference sequence). CDR3 length: 16 residues. V was cut by 1 base and J by 2 bases, with 14 bases left in between. The CDR3 spells CASSLGRQPVQETQYF. In DNA, the CDR3 is TGTGCCAGCAGCTTAGGGCGGCAACCTGTTCAAGAGACCCAGTACTTC. Combining the CDR3 with reference TRBV7-9 and TRBJ2-5 gives the whole variable domain DTGVSQNPRHKITKRGQNVTFRCDPISEHNRLYWYRQTLGQGPEFLTYFQNEAQLEKSRLLSDRFSAERPKGSFSTLEIQRTEQGDSAMYLCASSLGRQPVQETQYFGPGTRLLVL.

V usage is TRBV29-1 and J usage is TRBJ2-3; a weak D match, TRBD2 (6 bases). V was shortened by 7 bases and J by 6 bases, with 14 bases between the two germline ends. This CDR3 spans 12 amino acids. CDR1 is SQVTM and CDR2 is ANQGSEA in the germline V gene. The CDR3 nucleotides read TGCAGCGCCACCGAAGGAGGGGATACGCAGTATTTT. As protein: CSATEGGDTQYF.

This chain uses TRBV7-2 with TRBJ1-2, with D unclear. V gave up 1 base and J gave up 8 bases, with 20 bases separating them. The CDR3 has 16 residues. Germline CDR1 SGHTA, CDR2 FQGNSA. The CDR3: CASSLVWQYYPGGYTF. The DNA of the CDR3 is TGTGCCAGCAGCTTAGTTTGGCAGTACTACCCAGGAGGCTACACCTTC.

The chain links TRBV27 to TRBJ1-1; possible D gene TRBD1, 5 bases. Deletions cut 6 bases from V and 0 bases from J, with 20 bases between. Germline lookup yields CDR1 MNHEY and CDR2 SMNVEV (reference sequence). This CDR3 has 17 residues. The CDR3 here is CASSPPLGRAMNTEAFF. The CDR3, as DNA: TGTGCCAGCAGCCCCCCCCTTGGCAGGGCCATGAACACTGAAGCTTTCTTT.

V gene TRBV9 combines with J gene TRBJ1-5, with D hard to call. Trimming removed 4 bases from V and 8 bases from J, with 19 bases in between. This CDR3 has 15 amino acids. Germline V gene lookup returns CDR1 SGDLS and CDR2 YYNGEE. DNA of the CDR3: TGTGCCAGCAGCCCATCCCCAGTCCGGGGAGAGCCCCAGCATTTT. Amino acid sequence: CASSPSPVRGEPQHF.

The chain couples TRBV28 to TRBJ2-3; 13 nucleotides align to TRBD2. The CDR3 loop spans 17 amino acids. V trimming: 8 bases; J trimming: 2 bases; junction bases outside the gene matches: 10. Germline V gene sequence: CDR1 MDHEN, CDR2 SYDVKM. CDR3 coding DNA: TGTGCCAGCCGAGGACTAGCGGGAGCTTATTCCACAGATACGCAGTATTTT. Encoded protein: CASRGLAGAYSTDTQYF.

This clone was found a few times. Here the CDR3 reads CSVESRYNEQFF. The CDR3 nucleotides read TGCAGCGTTGAATCGCGTTACAATGAGCAGTTCTTC. V and J are TRBV29-1 and TRBJ2-1; D call uncertain. CDR1 SQVTM and CDR2 ANQGSEA come from the germline V gene. V was pared by 2 bases and J by 4 bases, with 6 bases between. CDR3 length: 12 residues.

This chain uses TRBV28 with TRBJ2-1; 7 bases match TRBD2. With 6 bases clipped from V and 1 base from J, the junction kept 12 bases outside the gene matches. CDR1 MDHEN and CDR2 SYDVKM come from the germline V gene. This CDR3 comprises 17 residues. This CDR3 is CASRSGVHIFSYNEQFF. Here the CDR3 DNA reads TGTGCCAGCAGGAGCGGGGTACACATATTTTCCTACAATGAGCAGTTCTTC. Variable domain in full (rest from reference TRBV28 and TRBJ2-1): DVKVTQSSRYLVKRTGEKVFLECVQDMDHENMFWYRQDPGLGLRLIYFSYDVKMKEKGDIPEGYSVSREKKERFSLILESASTNQTSMYLCASRSGVHIFSYNEQFFGPGTRLTVL.